The 25 T cell receptor beta chains below come from one sample, sequenced in a study of CD4 T cells in relation to SARS-CoV-2 and coronaviruses (dated by TCRdb to the early 2020s). The antigens for these receptors are not known. CD4+ T cells from unexposed donors were collected before the COVID-19 pandemic (2011-2018). Following 10 days of culture, the EasySep CD4+ T cell isolation kit was used to isolate CD4+ T cells. Receptors were amplified or captured by the immunoSEQ multiplex PCR assay. TCRdb mirrors the immuneACCESS table, restricted to in-frame sequences. Some clones are absent from its copies; in checked studies, under half trace to an unresolved V gene, and the reason for the others is unknown. The sample profile shows 26,000 or so clones; roughly 76% of them were found once. Together, the top ten hold about 20% of the sample. Material for sequencing was CD4+ T cells from PBMCs, cultured in vitro. Receptors were obtained from a human donor in good health.

The V and J genes are TRBV7-6 and TRBJ1-1; 7 bases are a match to TRBD1. Germline CDR1 SGHVS, CDR2 FNYEAQ. This CDR3 is 17 amino acids long. Unmatched junction bases numbered 11, after V lost 1 base and J lost 3 bases. The CDR3, as DNA: TGTGCCAGCAGCTTAGGGGCGGGCAGGGGGTACTACACTGAAGCTTTCTTT. As protein: CASSLGAGRGYYTEAFF. The full variable domain, completed using reference TRBV7-6 and TRBJ1-1, is GAGVSQSPRYKVTKRGQDVALRCDPISGHVSLYWYRQALGQGPEFLTYFNYEAQQDKSGLPNDRFSAERPEGSISTLTIQRTEQRDSAMYRCASSLGAGRGYYTEAFFGQGTRLTVV.

In this sample, this clone turned up a few times. CDR3 sequence (DNA): TGTGCCAGCAGCGTAGAGACTAGCGGGGCTCAGTTCTTC. Amino acids: CASSVETSGAQFF. J is TRBJ2-1 and V is TRBV9, with TRBD2 identical over 11 bases. Unmatched junction bases numbered 3, after V lost 0 bases and J lost 13 bases. The CDR3 runs 13 residues. Germline V gives CDR1 SGDLS, CDR2 YYNGEE.

The chain uses TRBV7-2 and TRBJ2-5; tentatively, D is TRBD1 (6 bases). CDR3 length: 17 amino acids. Trimming pared 5 bases from V and 6 bases from J, leaving 25 bases between. The germline V gene encodes CDR1 SGHTA and CDR2 FQGNSA. Written as DNA, the CDR3 is TGTGCCAGCAGCGGAGGAGGTCAGGGGCACAAAGGAAAGACCCAGTACTTC. It is translated as CASSGGGQGHKGKTQYF. Drawing the rest from reference TRBV7-2 and TRBJ2-5, the complete variable domain is GAGVSQSPSNKVTEKGKDVELRCDPISGHTALYWYRQSLGQGLEFLIYFQGNSAPDKSGLPSDRFSAERTGGSVSTLTIQRTQQEDSAVYLCASSGGGQGHKGKTQYFGPGTRLLVL.

This clone occurred a few times. The chain uses TRBV30 and TRBJ1-2; no clear D gene. Looked up from germline, CDR1 is GTSNPN and CDR2 is SVGIG (reference sequence). The CDR3 length is 13 residues. The CDR3 DNA reads as TGTGCTGGGGTACTAATTACGGGCAGAGGCTACACCTTC. Its protein product is CAGVLITGRGYTF.

This chain uses TRBV5-6 with TRBJ2-7, with D tentatively TRBD1 or TRBD2 (5 bases each). Trimming removed 2 bases at V and 0 bases at J, with 9 bases between. This CDR3 spans 14 amino acids. Germline V CDR1 and CDR2: SGHDT, YYEEEE. CDR3 nucleotides: TGTGCCAGCAGCTTCGGGGCTAGCTCCTACGAGCAGTACTTC. Translating it yields CASSFGASSYEQYF.

This rearrangement joins TRBV7-2 to TRBJ2-7, with unresolved D. This CDR3 contains 11 residues. V was pared by 2 bases and J by 4 bases, with 3 bases between. The germline CDR1 and CDR2 sequences are SGHTA and FQGNSA. This CDR3 is CASSLSYEQYF. The CDR3 DNA reads TGTGCCAGCAGCTTATCTTACGAGCAGTACTTC.

This chain joins TRBV3-1 (or the pseudogene TRBV3-2) and TRBJ1-5, with 7 bases that match TRBD1. This CDR3 spans 13 amino acids. Trimming at V came to 5 bases and at J to 5 bases, leaving 3 bases not matched to a gene. The germline gives CDR1 LGHDT, CDR2 YNNKEL (reference sequence). The CDR3 nucleotides are TGTGCCAGCAGCTACAGGGGACATCAGCCCCAGCATTTT. Protein sequence: CASSYRGHQPQHF.

This clone appeared a single time. The chain combines TRBV5-1 with TRBJ2-1; TRBD2 is a possible D gene (6 bases). CDR1 SGHRS and CDR2 YFSETQ come from the germline V gene. Between the trimmed V and J ends, which lost 8 bases and 4 bases, there was a span of 19 bases. The CDR3 contains 15 residues. CDR3 region: CASGVGGAEYNEQFF. In DNA, the CDR3 is TGCGCCAGTGGGGTAGGCGGGGCGGAGTACAATGAGCAGTTCTTC.

This clone has a handful of counts. The chain employs TRBV11-2 and TRBJ1-2; D call uncertain. The germline V and J ends were trimmed by 0 bases and 1 base, with 3 bases remaining between them. Germline V gene lookup returns CDR1 SGHAT and CDR2 FQNNGV. The CDR3 length is 13 residues. CDR3 coding DNA: TGTGCCAGCAGCTTAGATCTTAACTATGGCTACACCTTC. It is translated as CASSLDLNYGYTF.

V gene TRBV19 combines with J gene TRBJ1-3; D might be TRBD1 (5 bases). V was cut by 6 bases and J by 4 bases, with 19 bases left in between. Germline V lookup: CDR1 LNHDA, CDR2 SQIVND (reference sequence). The length of the CDR3 is 16 residues. DNA of the CDR3: TGTGCCAGTAGACCCAGAGGACACCAGCCAGGAAACACCATATATTTT. Translation gives CASRPRGHQPGNTIYF.

CDR3 DNA: TGTGCCAGTAGTAGGGAGACTAGCAGGGAGGAGCAGTTCTTC. This codes for CASSRETSREEQFF. The chain employs TRBV19 and TRBJ2-1, with 7 bases that match TRBD2. Germline CDR1 LNHDA, CDR2 SQIVND (reference sequence). The CDR3 has 14 residues. With V trimmed by 4 bases and J by 10 bases, 10 bases remained unmatched.

This rearrangement joins TRBV6-1 to TRBJ2-2; possible D gene TRBD2, 5 bases. Germline V gives CDR1 MNHNS, CDR2 SASEGT. V lost 0 bases, J lost 7 bases, and 12 bases lay in between. This CDR3 has 15 amino acids. The CDR3 nucleotides are TGTGCCAGCAGTGAAGCGACGGGGTTCGGCGGGGAGCTGTTTTTT. Protein: CASSEATGFGGELFF.

The chain couples TRBV12-5 to TRBJ1-4; the match to TRBD1 covers 8 bases. The CDR3 loop spans 17 amino acids. Germline V CDR1 and CDR2: LGHNT, FRNRAP. V shed 1 base and J 0 bases; nucleotides not matched to a gene: 4. The CDR3 loop reads CASGLATGATTNEKLFF. The DNA of the CDR3 is TGTGCTAGTGGTTTGGCGACAGGGGCCACAACTAATGAAAAACTGTTTTTT.

This clone was observed a handful of times. V is TRBV29-1 and J is TRBJ2-7; weak D call: TRBD1 (6 bases). CDR3 length equals 14 residues. V shed 4 bases and J shed 7 bases, with 20 bases lying between them. The germline V gene has CDR1 SQVTM and CDR2 ANQGSEA. The chain's CDR3 is CSVALGDIPGEQYF. The CDR3 DNA reads as TGCAGCGTTGCCCTTGGGGACATCCCGGGAGAGCAGTACTTC.

V gene TRBV7-2 combines with J gene TRBJ1-1; D is undetermined. The germline V gene has CDR1 SGHTA and CDR2 FQGNSA. Trimming took 5 bases from V and 7 from J, leaving 11 bases between them. This CDR3 comprises 12 residues. The CDR3 DNA reads as TGTGCCAGCAGCCTAGGCTATAATGAAGCTTTCTTT. Its protein is CASSLGYNEAFF.

The rearrangement joins TRBV6-1 to TRBJ1-3; D call uncertain. The germline CDR1 and CDR2 sequences are MNHNS and SASEGT. V was pared by 3 bases and J by 4 bases, with 4 bases between. The CDR3 is 12 amino acids. CDR3 loop: CASSDRGNTIYF. The DNA of the CDR3 is TGTGCCAGCAGTGACAGGGGAAACACCATATATTTT.

This clone was picked up one time. This chain connects TRBV5-1 to TRBJ1-5; tentative D call: TRBD1 (5 bases). CDR3 length equals 14 residues. The V end was cut by 1 base, the J end by 7 bases, with 12 bases between. Germline-derived CDR1 and CDR2 are SGHRS and YFSETQ. As DNA, the CDR3 is TGCGCCAGCAGCTTGACGGGGGGGTCCCAGCCCCAGCATTTT. Amino acid sequence: CASSLTGGSQPQHF. The full variable domain, completed using reference TRBV5-1 and TRBJ1-5, is KAGVTQTPRYLIKTRGQQVTLSCSPISGHRSVSWYQQTPGQGLQFLFEYFSETQRNKGNFPGRFSGRQFSNSRSEMNVSTLELGDSALYLCASSLTGGSQPQHFGDGTRLSIL.

The chain has TRBV3-1 (or the pseudogene TRBV3-2) and TRBJ1-2; D ambiguous. CDR1 and CDR2 from the germline V gene are LGHDT and YNNKEL (reference sequence). The ends were cut back, 4 bases at V and 1 base at J, with 10 bases in the middle. This CDR3 contains 14 residues. CDR3 region: CASSPHRNNYGYTF. DNA for the CDR3: TGTGCCAGCAGCCCACATCGAAATAACTATGGCTACACCTTC.

The CDR3 DNA reads TGTGCCAGCGGCAACTCCGGGACAGGGTACAATGAGCAGTTCTTC. Residues: CASGNSGTGYNEQFF. The V and J genes are TRBV9 and TRBJ2-1, with TRBD1 matching over 9 bases. In germline, CDR1 is SGDLS, CDR2 YYNGEE. Trimming at V came to 7 bases and at J to 4 bases, leaving 9 bases not matched to a gene. This CDR3 contains 15 residues.

V usage is TRBV5-1 and J usage is TRBJ2-2; 8 nucleotides agree with TRBD2. The junction had 1 base not matched to a gene; V was cut back by 0 bases and J by 3 bases. CDR1 is SGHRS, CDR2 YFSETQ, per germline. This CDR3 region has 15 residues. CDR3 sequence reads: CASSLASGYTGELFF. The DNA for the CDR3 is TGCGCCAGCAGCTTGGCTAGCGGGTACACCGGGGAGCTGTTTTTT. Using reference TRBV5-1 and TRBJ2-2 for the parts outside the CDR3, the full variable domain is KAGVTQTPRYLIKTRGQQVTLSCSPISGHRSVSWYQQTPGQGLQFLFEYFSETQRNKGNFPGRFSGRQFSNSRSEMNVSTLELGDSALYLCASSLASGYTGELFFGEGSRLTVL.

This clone was detected only once. The V and J genes are TRBV4-1 and TRBJ1-4, with D possibly being TRBD1 (6 bases). This CDR3 spans 17 amino acids. V gave up 1 base and J gave up 7 bases, with 19 bases separating them. CDR1 is MGHRA and CDR2 is YSYEKL in the germline V gene. The CDR3 here is CASSQVPGTSRFEKLFF. DNA of the CDR3: TGCGCCAGCAGCCAAGTGCCCGGGACATCGCGATTTGAAAAACTGTTTTTT.

The V gene is TRBV6-7, the J gene TRBJ1-1; D uncertain. TRBV6-7 is noted as an ORF with a role that remains uncertain. Trimming cost V 0 bases and J 1 base, with 12 bases left between them. The CDR3 sequence is 16 residues long. CDR3 loop: CASSYSDPHKNTEAFF. CDR3 coding DNA: TGTGCCAGCAGTTACTCGGACCCCCACAAGAACACTGAAGCTTTCTTT.

The chain links TRBV5-4 to TRBJ2-7; D call uncertain. This CDR3 is 13 amino acids long. Germline CDR1 and CDR2: SGHNT and YYREEE (reference sequence). V lost 5 bases and J lost 0, with 9 bases in between. The chain's CDR3 is CASSTDTSYEQYF. The CDR3 region has the DNA TGTGCCAGCAGTACGGATACCTCCTACGAGCAGTACTTC.

The chain employs TRBV15 and TRBJ2-7, with D hard to call. Germline CDR1 is LNHNV and CDR2 is YYDKDF (reference sequence). The CDR3 has 14 amino acids. The V gene lost 2 bases and the J gene lost 1 base, with 9 bases spanning the gap. The chain's CDR3 is CATSRPGRSYEQYF. DNA of the CDR3: TGTGCCACCAGCAGACCGGGCCGATCCTACGAGCAGTACTTC.

This chain links TRBV2 with TRBJ1-3; TRBD1 is a possible D gene (5 bases). The ends were cut back, 8 bases at V and 4 bases at J, with 6 bases in the middle. The CDR3 consists of 11 residues. Germline V CDR1 and CDR2: SNHLY, FYNNEI. The CDR3 nucleotides read TGTGCCAGCGGGGGGGGAAACACCATATATTTT. This codes for CASGGGNTIYF.